Presented here are 11 T cell receptor beta chains from one specimen sequenced in a study of blood T cell repertoires in COVID-19. The method was immunoSEQ multiplex PCR; TCRdb's version includes in-frame clones alone and lacks a portion of them. The sample yields about 120,000 clones, around 84% seen once. The sample comprised PBMCs or T cells enriched from blood (not recorded which). Receptors originate from a woman aged 25 to 39 who had recovered from COVID-19.

The rearrangement uses TRBV27 and TRBJ2-1; D is possibly TRBD2 (6 bases). Germline V gene sequence: CDR1 MNHEY, CDR2 SMNVEV (reference sequence). This CDR3 spans 15 amino acids. V was trimmed by 5 bases and J by 12 bases, leaving 23 bases between them. The CDR3, as DNA: TGTGCCAGCAGTCCGGGACTTCGGGGGTCTTTATTGCAGTTCTTC. Protein: CASSPGLRGSLLQFF.

V usage is TRBV27 and J usage is TRBJ2-4, with 12 bases matching TRBD2. Trimming cost V 4 bases and J 3 bases; bases outside gene matches: 4. Per the germline V gene, CDR1 is MNHEY and CDR2 is SMNVEV (reference sequence). The CDR3 consists of 16 residues. CDR3 protein: CASSSLLAGGKNIQYF. DNA of the CDR3: TGTGCCAGCAGTTCTCTACTAGCGGGAGGCAAAAACATTCAGTACTTC.

The V call is TRBV27, the J call TRBJ1-1, with TRBD1 matching 9 bases. Germline CDR1 is MNHEY and CDR2 is SMNVEV (reference sequence). V was pared by 5 bases and J by 4 bases, with 8 bases of the junction left unmatched. This CDR3 has 15 residues. The CDR3 here is CASSPTGQGFTEAFF. CDR3 DNA: TGTGCCAGCAGTCCAACGGGACAGGGTTTCACTGAAGCTTTCTTT.

The V and J genes are TRBV11-3 and TRBJ2-3; D not certain. Per germline, CDR1 SGHNT and CDR2 YENEEA. Trimming removed 4 bases from V and 6 bases from J, with 5 bases in between. The CDR3 contains 11 residues. The CDR3 loop is CASSYGDTQYF. CDR3 sequence (DNA): TGTGCCAGCAGCTACGGTGATACGCAGTATTTT.

The V call is TRBV28, the J call TRBJ1-2, with 9 bases that match TRBD1. The CDR3 runs to 13 residues. The V and J ends lost 5 bases and 8 bases, in that order; junction bases with no gene match: 6. Germline V lookup: CDR1 MDHEN, CDR2 SYDVKM. The CDR3 protein is CASSVQGAGGYTF. The CDR3 nucleotides are TGTGCCAGCAGTGTACAGGGGGCGGGCGGCTACACCTTC.

The rearrangement links TRBV5-4 to TRBJ2-1; D perhaps matches TRBD2 (6 bases). The length of the CDR3 is 14 residues. The V gene's germline CDR1 is SGHNT and CDR2 YYREEE (reference sequence). Trimming cost V 2 bases and J 0 bases, with 6 bases left between them. CDR3 sequence reads: CASSFGSSYNEQFF. In DNA, the CDR3 is TGTGCCAGCAGCTTCGGGAGCTCCTACAATGAGCAGTTCTTC.

The chain links TRBV6-4 to TRBJ1-1, with 8 bases fitting TRBD1. Per the germline V gene, CDR1 is MRHNA and CDR2 is SNTAGT. This CDR3 spans 13 amino acids. The junction had 4 bases not matched to a gene; V was cut back by 5 bases and J by 5 bases. The CDR3 here is CASSTDRATEAFF. CDR3 DNA: TGTGCCAGCAGTACGGACAGGGCGACTGAAGCTTTCTTT.

The chain combines TRBV7-8 with TRBJ2-3; 7 nucleotides agree with TRBD2. Germline lookup yields CDR1 SGHVS and CDR2 FQNEAQ. J was trimmed by 2 bases and V by 5 bases; bases with no gene match: 10. The CDR3 consists of 16 residues. The CDR3 DNA is TGTGCCAGCAGCCCCAGCCCCAGCGGGGTCACAGATACGCAGTATTTT. It yields the protein CASSPSPSGVTDTQYF.

J is TRBJ2-7 and V is TRBV29-1; 13 bases align to TRBD2. The CDR3 is 13 residues long. CDR1 and CDR2 (germline): SQVTM, ANQGSEA. V lost 7 bases and J lost 3; bases outside the gene matches: 3. This chain's CDR3 is CSGGTSGNYEQYF. Written as DNA, the CDR3 is TGCAGCGGTGGGACTAGCGGGAACTACGAGCAGTACTTC.

This clone was found a few times. The chain joins TRBV19 to TRBJ1-2; no clear D. Germline assignment: CDR1 LNHDA and CDR2 SQIVND (reference sequence). The germline V and J ends were trimmed by 6 bases and 0 bases, with 11 bases remaining between them. This CDR3 is 14 amino acids long. CDR3 DNA: TGTGCCAGTAGGACGAGGACTGCTAACTATGGCTACACCTTC. Its translation is CASRTRTANYGYTF. The full variable domain, rest sourced from reference TRBV19 and TRBJ1-2, is DGGITQSPKYLFRKEGQNVTLSCEQNLNHDAMYWYRQDPGQGLRLIYYSQIVNDFQKGDIAEGYSVSREKKESFPLTVTSAQKNPTAFYLCASRTRTANYGYTFGSGTRLTVV.

This chain joins TRBV29-1 and TRBJ2-3, with 11 bases fitting TRBD1. The germline V gene has CDR1 SQVTM and CDR2 ANQGSEA. V gave up 3 bases and J gave up 6 bases; unmatched junction bases: 14. The CDR3 length is 17 residues. This CDR3 is CSVDADRGLSRMDTQYF. The CDR3 nucleotides are TGCAGCGTTGACGCGGACAGGGGGCTCTCCAGAATGGATACGCAGTATTTT.